This T cell receptor (beta chain) was sequenced for a study of cytomegalovirus exposure and HLA in healthy donors. Study background: Among roughly 180 million T cells, an earlier analysis found 117 million unique TCR beta sequences. Early release data held about 92 million unique TCRs from HLA-typed donors.

Findings of the study overall: In an earlier analysis, most TCR beta V segments were productive about 87% or about 30% of the time. In a later analysis, donors in an Asian-associated ancestry cluster reportedly had fewer N-insertions in productive TCRs than the cohort mean.

As regards this clone: Its antigen is not identified.

The study ran its PCR with 60 Vbeta and 13 Jbeta primers. The table came from immunoSEQ multiplex PCR; TCRdb's copy has only in-frame clones and leaves some out. The sample holds about 100,000 clones. The length of the CDR3 is 15 residues. In germline, CDR1 is SEHNR, CDR2 FQNEAQ (reference sequence). V was pared by 1 base and J by 4 bases, with 13 bases between. The sample comprised PBMCs. This receptor was taken from a girl aged 10 to 17 in good health and CMV-seropositive. The chain recombines TRBV7-9 with TRBJ1-2; D unclear. CDR3 in amino acids: CASSLDRGPSYGYTF. CDR3 coding DNA: TGTGCCAGCAGCTTAGACCGTGGGCCGAGCTATGGCTACACCTTC.